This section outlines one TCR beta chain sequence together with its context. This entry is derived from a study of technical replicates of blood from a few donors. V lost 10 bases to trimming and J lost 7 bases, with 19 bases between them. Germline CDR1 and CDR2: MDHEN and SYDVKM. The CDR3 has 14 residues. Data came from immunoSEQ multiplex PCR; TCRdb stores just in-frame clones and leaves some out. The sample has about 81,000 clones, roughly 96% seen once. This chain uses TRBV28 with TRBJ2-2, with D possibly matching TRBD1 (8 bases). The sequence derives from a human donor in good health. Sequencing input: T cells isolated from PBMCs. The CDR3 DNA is TGTGCCATTTCCCCACAGGGGGAGGGCGGGGAGCTGTTTTTT. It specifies CAISPQGEGGELFF.